Each of the 6 T cell receptor beta chains below was sequenced from the same sample in a study of preoperative IRX-2 immunotherapy in early breast cancer. The table came from immunoSEQ multiplex PCR; TCRdb's copy has only in-frame clones and leaves some out. The sample has 40,000 or so clones; approximately 94% are singletons. Stated treatment: preoperative locoregional IRX-2 cytokine immunotherapy. Specimen: tumor tissue, collected after IRX-2 immunotherapy. These receptors originate from a human donor with breast cancer.

The chain recombines TRBV19 with TRBJ1-4, with 8 nucleotides matching TRBD1. V lost 6 bases to trimming and J lost 2 bases; unmatched junction nucleotides: 2. CDR1 and CDR2 from the germline V gene are LNHDA and SQIVND (reference sequence). The CDR3 covers 14 residues. CDR3 protein: CASRDRATNEKLFF. CDR3 bases: TGTGCCAGTAGGGACAGGGCTACTAATGAAAAACTGTTTTTT.

V and J are TRBV5-1 and TRBJ2-7; TRBD2 aligns across 15 bases. The CDR3 runs 18 residues. V shed 4 bases and J 1 base; nucleotides not matched to a gene: 9. Germline CDR1 is SGHRS and CDR2 is YFSETQ. The CDR3 spells CASSPGLAGGGRSYEQYF. The CDR3 nucleotides read TGCGCCAGCAGCCCTGGACTAGCGGGAGGGGGCCGGTCCTACGAGCAGTACTTC.

This chain joins TRBV6-1 and TRBJ1-5; D is ambiguous. With 3 bases removed from V and 5 bases from J, the gap between germline ends came to 8 bases. Germline-derived CDR1 and CDR2 are MNHNS and SASEGT. The CDR3 is 13 residues long. The CDR3 nucleotides are TGTGCCAGCAGTGATGGCAATCATCAGCCCCAGCATTTT. This translates into CASSDGNHQPQHF.

In its sample, this clone was seen once. The V call is TRBV30, the J call TRBJ1-1, with TRBD1 identical over 11 bases. From germline, CDR1 is GTSNPN and CDR2 SVGIG (reference sequence). The CDR3 runs 14 residues. With V trimmed by 5 bases and J by 1 base, 3 bases remained unmatched. The CDR3 reads CAWWTGGPNTEAFF. The CDR3 nucleotides read TGTGCCTGGTGGACAGGGGGCCCGAACACTGAAGCTTTCTTT.

The chain is built from TRBV4-1 and TRBJ2-5; TRBD1 agrees at 12 bases. The germline V gene has CDR1 MGHRA and CDR2 YSYEKL. The CDR3 covers 17 residues. With 3 bases clipped from V and 2 bases from J, the junction kept 7 bases outside the gene matches. Here the CDR3 DNA reads TGCGCCAGCAGCCACCACGGGACAGGGGGCAGGCAAGAGACCCAGTACTTC. Its translation is CASSHHGTGGRQETQYF.

CDR3: CASSPPGSDTQYF. For the CDR3, the DNA is TGTGCCAGCTCACCACCCGGCTCAGATACGCAGTATTTT. The chain recombines TRBV18 with TRBJ2-3; D not resolved. Trimming removed 0 bases from V and 4 bases from J, with 5 bases in between. Looked up from germline, CDR1 is KGHSH and CDR2 is LQKENI. The CDR3 loop spans 13 amino acids.